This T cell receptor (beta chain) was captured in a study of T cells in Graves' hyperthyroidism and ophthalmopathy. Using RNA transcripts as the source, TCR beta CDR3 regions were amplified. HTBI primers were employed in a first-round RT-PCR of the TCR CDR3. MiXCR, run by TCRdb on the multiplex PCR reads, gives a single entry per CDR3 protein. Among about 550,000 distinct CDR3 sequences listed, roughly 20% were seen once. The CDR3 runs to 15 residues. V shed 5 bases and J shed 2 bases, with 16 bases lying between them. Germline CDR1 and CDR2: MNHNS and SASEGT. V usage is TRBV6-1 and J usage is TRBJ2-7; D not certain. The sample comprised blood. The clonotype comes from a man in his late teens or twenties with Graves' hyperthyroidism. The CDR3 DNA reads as TGTGCCAGCAGTACACATTACCAGACTCCCTACGAGCAGTACGTC. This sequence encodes CASSTHYQTPYEQYV.